Below are 15 T cell receptor beta chains sequenced from a single sample in a study of cytomegalovirus exposure and HLA in healthy donors. PCR primers comprised 60 Vbeta and 13 Jbeta primers. The data were produced by immunoSEQ multiplex PCR, yet TCRdb's version contains in-frame clones alone and is incomplete. Among 62,000 or so clones, approximately 80% were seen once, and the ten largest hold more than 3.5%. Input material: PBMCs. These receptors were obtained from a young man in good health and CMV-seronegative.

This chain connects TRBV7-8 to TRBJ2-7; D ambiguous. Deletions cut 6 bases from V and 4 bases from J, with 22 bases between. Germline CDR1 SGHVS, CDR2 FQNEAQ. The CDR3 has 16 amino acids. CDR3 loop: CASSFCKQKAAYEQYF. CDR3 nucleotide sequence: TGTGCCAGCAGTTTTTGCAAGCAGAAGGCGGCATACGAGCAGTACTTC.

CDR3 nucleotide sequence: TGTGCCAGCAGCATCCGGGGGGGGCTAGCGAACTACGAGCAGTACTTC. This encodes CASSIRGGLANYEQYF. The V call is TRBV7-2, the J call TRBJ2-7; 8 positions agree with TRBD2. With V trimmed by 5 bases and J by 3 bases, 12 bases remained unmatched. This CDR3 is built from 16 residues. Germline V lookup: CDR1 SGHTA, CDR2 FQGNSA.

The J gene is TRBJ1-2, the V gene TRBV4-3; perhaps TRBD1 as D (5 bases). The CDR3 has 15 amino acids. Germline CDR1 is LGHNA and CDR2 is YSLEER. The V end was cut by 0 bases, the J end by 3 bases, with 11 bases between. The CDR3 DNA reads TGCGCCAGCAGCCAAGACGAGGGACTTCACTATGGCTACACCTTC. As protein: CASSQDEGLHYGYTF.

About this clone itself: Other nucleotide sequences in the sample specify the same CDR3. V usage is TRBV2 and J usage is TRBJ1-5, with TRBD1 matching over 10 bases. V trimming: 2 bases; J trimming: 0 bases; junction bases outside the gene matches: 7. The CDR3 runs to 18 residues. CDR1 is SNHLY, CDR2 FYNNEI, per germline. CDR3: CASSETGQGGYSNQPQHF. DNA of the CDR3: TGTGCCAGCAGTGAAACAGGACAGGGGGGTTATAGCAATCAGCCCCAGCATTTT.

The chain has TRBV18 and TRBJ2-7, with 7 bases that match TRBD1. V lost 0 bases, J lost 5 bases, and 1 base stayed unmatched. The CDR3 runs to 13 residues. The germline gives CDR1 KGHSH, CDR2 LQKENI. The CDR3 DNA sequence: TGTGCCAGCTCACCACCGGGGACAGACGAGCAGTACTTC. Translation gives CASSPPGTDEQYF.

V is TRBV9 and J is TRBJ2-1; 7 positions match TRBD1. Germline V gene data show CDR1 as SGDLS and CDR2 as YYNGEE. The CDR3 extends over 14 amino acids. The V and J ends lost 3 bases and 8 bases, in that order; junction bases with no gene match: 8. The CDR3, as DNA: TGTGCCAGCAGCGCGACAGGGAGTAACGATGAGCAGTTCTTC. Translation: CASSATGSNDEQFF.

A few counts support this clone. V and J are TRBV28 and TRBJ1-1; D is perhaps TRBD1 (5 bases). Germline assignment: CDR1 MDHEN and CDR2 SYDVKM. The CDR3 extends over 13 amino acids. V was clipped by 7 bases and J by 5 bases, with 14 bases between them. CDR3 residues: CASTSGRVTEAFF. The CDR3 DNA reads as TGTGCCAGCACCTCTGGCAGGGTAACTGAAGCTTTCTTT.

V gene TRBV25-1 combines with J gene TRBJ1-6; no reliable D call. V lost 7 bases to trimming and J lost 7 bases, with 8 bases between them. The CDR3 contains 12 residues. The germline V gene encodes CDR1 MGHDK and CDR2 SYGVNS. CDR3 amino acids: CASNSPNSPLHF. CDR3 in DNA: TGTGCCAGCAACAGTCCCAATTCACCCCTCCACTTT.

This clone is classed as medium-sized. This chain joins TRBV6-5 and TRBJ2-7; TRBD1 matches 9 bases. CDR1 and CDR2 from the germline V gene are MNHEY and SVGAGI. V was clipped by 8 bases and J by 4 bases; unmatched bases: 0. The CDR3 spans 11 residues. The CDR3 DNA sequence: TGTGCCAGCGGGACAGGGTACGAGCAGTACTTC. Its protein product is CASGTGYEQYF.

This chain connects TRBV4-2 to TRBJ2-2; D unresolved. Trimming left V 1 base short and J 1 base short, with 7 bases between. Germline CDR1 is LGHNA and CDR2 is YNFKEQ. There are 15 residues in the CDR3. This CDR3 reads CASSQGGVNTGELFF. Written as DNA, the CDR3 is TGTGCCAGCAGCCAAGGTGGAGTGAACACCGGGGAGCTGTTTTTT.

The chain employs TRBV19 and TRBJ2-7, with D perhaps TRBD1 (5 bases). Deletions cut 7 bases from V and 0 bases from J, with 16 bases between. Germline CDR1 reads LNHDA; CDR2 reads SQIVND (reference sequence). This CDR3 contains 15 residues. The CDR3 is CASNSPGAPSYEQYF. The CDR3 region has the DNA TGTGCCAGTAATTCCCCTGGGGCGCCCTCCTACGAGCAGTACTTC.

The chain joins TRBV7-2 to TRBJ2-5; maybe TRBD1 (5 bases). V was pared by 1 base and J by 7 bases, with 10 bases between. CDR1 SGHTA and CDR2 FQGNSA come from the germline V gene. The length of the CDR3 is 13 residues. The CDR3 DNA sequence: TGTGCCAGCAGCTTAGAGGCAAGGGGGACCCAGTACTTC. It translates to CASSLEARGTQYF.

CDR3 nucleotide sequence: TGTGCCAGCAGTGAAACTAGCGCCAACAATGAGCAGTTCTTC. Its translation is CASSETSANNEQFF. The J gene is TRBJ2-1, the V gene TRBV2, with TRBD2 matching over 7 bases. V was clipped by 2 bases and J by 5 bases; unmatched bases: 3. The CDR3 runs 14 residues. CDR1 is SNHLY and CDR2 is FYNNEI in the germline V gene.

V is TRBV11-1 and J is TRBJ1-1; D is ambiguous. V shed 2 bases and J shed 1 base, with 8 bases lying between them. CDR3 size: 14 residues. CDR1 is SGHAT, CDR2 FQDESV, per germline (reference sequence). Here the CDR3 reads CASSLSRWNTEAFF. The CDR3, as DNA: TGTGCCAGCAGCTTAAGCAGGTGGAACACTGAAGCTTTCTTT.

This chain connects TRBV4-1 to TRBJ2-1, with TRBD1 as a possible D gene (6 bases). Germline CDR1 reads MGHRA; CDR2 reads YSYEKL. V shed 3 bases and J shed 4 bases, with 22 bases lying between them. The CDR3 spans 18 residues. The CDR3 DNA reads TGCGCCAGCAGCCACCCGCAGTTCGAGGGGGTCGGTTACAATGAGCAGTTCTTC. It yields the protein CASSHPQFEGVGYNEQFF.